This T cell receptor beta chain was profiled in a study of cytomegalovirus exposure and HLA in healthy donors. As for the study in general: One earlier analysis, a look at about 179 million T cells, found some 120 million unique TCR beta sequences.

Regarding this clone: Its target is not known.

The PCR ran on 60 Vbeta and 13 Jbeta primers. The assay was immunoSEQ multiplex PCR, and TCRdb's table has in-frame clones only and misses some. Of 200,000 or so clones in the sample, roughly 80% are singletons; the top ten hold around 15%. Germline V gene lookup returns CDR1 MGHRA and CDR2 YSYEKL. Trimming removed 2 bases from V and 4 bases from J; junction bases left unmatched: 7. The CDR3 totals 15 residues. Findings and limits, study-wide: The listing of 150 to 200 TCR beta chains classed them as cytomegalovirus-associated.

Material for sequencing was PBMCs. The chain carries TRBV4-1 and TRBJ1-2, with 7 bases that match TRBD1. The TCR comes from a middle-aged man in good health and CMV-seronegative. The CDR3 coding sequence is TGCGCCAGCAGCCAAAGACAGGGACCAATCTATGGCTACACCTTC. Translation gives CASSQRQGPIYGYTF.